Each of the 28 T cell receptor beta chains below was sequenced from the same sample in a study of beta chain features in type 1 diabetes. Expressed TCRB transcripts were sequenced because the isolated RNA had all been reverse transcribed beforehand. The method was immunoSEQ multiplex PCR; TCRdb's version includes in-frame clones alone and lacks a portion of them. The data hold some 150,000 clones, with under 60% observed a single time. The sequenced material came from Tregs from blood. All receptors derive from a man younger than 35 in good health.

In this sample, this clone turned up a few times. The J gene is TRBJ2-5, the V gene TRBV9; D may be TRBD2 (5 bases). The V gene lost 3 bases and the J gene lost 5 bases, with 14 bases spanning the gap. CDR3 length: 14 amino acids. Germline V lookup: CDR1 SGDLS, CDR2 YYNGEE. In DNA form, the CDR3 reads TGTGCCAGCAGCGGCCGCGGAGGTGGGGAGACCCAGTACTTC. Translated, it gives CASSGRGGGETQYF.

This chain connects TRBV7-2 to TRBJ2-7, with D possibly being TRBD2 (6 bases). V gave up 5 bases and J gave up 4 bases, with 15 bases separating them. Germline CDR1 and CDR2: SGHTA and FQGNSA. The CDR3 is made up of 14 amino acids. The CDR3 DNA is TGTGCCAGCAGCGGGATAGCGGCTCATTACGAGCAGTACTTC. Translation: CASSGIAAHYEQYF.

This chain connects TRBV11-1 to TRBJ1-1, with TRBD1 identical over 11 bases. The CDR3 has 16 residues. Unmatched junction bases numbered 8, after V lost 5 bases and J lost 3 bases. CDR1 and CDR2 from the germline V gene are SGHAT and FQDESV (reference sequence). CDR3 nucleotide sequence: TGTGCCAGCAGCCAGGAATGGGGACAGGGGGACACTGAAGCTTTCTTT. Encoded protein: CASSQEWGQGDTEAFF.

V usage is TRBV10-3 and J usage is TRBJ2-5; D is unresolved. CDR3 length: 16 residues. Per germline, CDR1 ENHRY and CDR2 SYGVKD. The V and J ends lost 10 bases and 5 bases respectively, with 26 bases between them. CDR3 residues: CASSRGLKMSWETQYF. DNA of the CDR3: TGTGCCAGCAGCCGCGGCCTTAAGATGAGTTGGGAGACCCAGTACTTC.

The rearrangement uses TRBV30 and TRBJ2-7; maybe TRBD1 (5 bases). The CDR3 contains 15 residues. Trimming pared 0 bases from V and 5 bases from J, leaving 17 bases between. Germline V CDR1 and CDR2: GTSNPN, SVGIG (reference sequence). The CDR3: CAWSVQAGYGDEQYF. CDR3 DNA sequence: TGTGCCTGGAGTGTACAAGCAGGGTATGGCGACGAGCAGTACTTC.

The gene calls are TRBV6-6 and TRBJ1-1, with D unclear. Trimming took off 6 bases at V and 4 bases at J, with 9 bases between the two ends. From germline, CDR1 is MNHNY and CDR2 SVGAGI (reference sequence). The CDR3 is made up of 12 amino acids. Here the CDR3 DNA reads TGTGCCAGCAGGACCCCGGGCACTGAAGCTTTCTTT. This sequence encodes CASRTPGTEAFF.

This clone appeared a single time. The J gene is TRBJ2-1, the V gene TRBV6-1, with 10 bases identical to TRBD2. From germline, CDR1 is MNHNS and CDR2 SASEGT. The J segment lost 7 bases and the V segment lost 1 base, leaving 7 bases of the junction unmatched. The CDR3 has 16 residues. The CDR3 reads CASSEVLAGVGNEQFF. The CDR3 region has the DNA TGTGCCAGCAGTGAAGTTCTAGCGGGAGTTGGGAATGAGCAGTTCTTC.

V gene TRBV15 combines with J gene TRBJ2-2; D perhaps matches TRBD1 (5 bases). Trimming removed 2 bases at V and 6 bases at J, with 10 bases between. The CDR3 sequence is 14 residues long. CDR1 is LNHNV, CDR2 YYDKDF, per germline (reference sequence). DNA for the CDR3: TGTGCCACCAGCAGACAGGGCAGGGCCGGGGAGCTGTTTTTT. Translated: CATSRQGRAGELFF.

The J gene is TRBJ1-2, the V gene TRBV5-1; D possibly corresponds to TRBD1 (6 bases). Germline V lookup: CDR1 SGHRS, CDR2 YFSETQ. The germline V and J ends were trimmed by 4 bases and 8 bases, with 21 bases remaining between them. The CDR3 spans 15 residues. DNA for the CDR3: TGCGCCAGCAGCGTTACAGGGAATAGGGGAGAGGGCTACACCTTC. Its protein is CASSVTGNRGEGYTF.

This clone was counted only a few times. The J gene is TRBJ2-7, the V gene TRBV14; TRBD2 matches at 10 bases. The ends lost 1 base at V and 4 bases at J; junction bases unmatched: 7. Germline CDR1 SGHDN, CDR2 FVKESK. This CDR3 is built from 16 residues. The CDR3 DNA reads TGTGCCAGCAGCCAAGGCCTAGCGGGAGAGGGGTACGAGCAGTACTTC. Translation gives CASSQGLAGEGYEQYF.

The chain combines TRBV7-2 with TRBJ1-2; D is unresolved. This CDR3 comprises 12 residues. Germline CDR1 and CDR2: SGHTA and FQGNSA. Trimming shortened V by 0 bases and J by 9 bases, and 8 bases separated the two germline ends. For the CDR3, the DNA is TGTGCCAGCAGCTTAGCGGGCGTGCGCTACACCTTC. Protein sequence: CASSLAGVRYTF.

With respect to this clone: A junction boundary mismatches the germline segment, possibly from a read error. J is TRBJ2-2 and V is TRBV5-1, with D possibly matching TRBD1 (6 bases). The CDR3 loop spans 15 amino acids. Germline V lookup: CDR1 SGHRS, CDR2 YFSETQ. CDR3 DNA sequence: TGCGCCAGCAACTTGTCAGGGGTTGGGACCGGGGAGCTGTTTTTT. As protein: CASNLSGVGTGELFF. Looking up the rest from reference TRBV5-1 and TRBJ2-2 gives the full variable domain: KAGVTQTPRYLIKTRGQQVTLSCSPISGHRSVSWYQQTPGQGLQFLFEYFSETQRNKGNFPGRFSGRQFSNSRSEMNVSTLELGDSALYLCASNLSGVGTGELFFGEGSRLTVL.

DNA of the CDR3: TGCAGTGTAGTCGAGACAGATACGCAGTATTTT. Protein product: CSVVETDTQYF. The J gene is TRBJ2-3, the V gene TRBV20-1, with D unclear. Deletions cut 7 bases from V and 3 bases from J, with 8 bases between. The CDR3 covers 11 residues. CDR1 and CDR2 (germline): DFQATT, SNEGSKA (reference sequence).

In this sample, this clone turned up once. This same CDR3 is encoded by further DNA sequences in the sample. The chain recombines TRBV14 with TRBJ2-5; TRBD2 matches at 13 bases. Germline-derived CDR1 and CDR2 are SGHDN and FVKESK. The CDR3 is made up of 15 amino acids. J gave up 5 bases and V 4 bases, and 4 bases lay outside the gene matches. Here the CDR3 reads CASSPGLAGVETQYF. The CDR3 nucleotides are TGTGCCAGCAGCCCCGGACTAGCGGGGGTCGAGACCCAGTACTTC.

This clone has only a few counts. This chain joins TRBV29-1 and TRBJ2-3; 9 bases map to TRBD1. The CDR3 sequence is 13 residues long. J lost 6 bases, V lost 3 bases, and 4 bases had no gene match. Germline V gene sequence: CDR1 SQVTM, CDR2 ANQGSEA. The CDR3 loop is CSVEGQGFDTQYF. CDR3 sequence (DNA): TGCAGCGTTGAGGGACAGGGTTTCGATACGCAGTATTTT.

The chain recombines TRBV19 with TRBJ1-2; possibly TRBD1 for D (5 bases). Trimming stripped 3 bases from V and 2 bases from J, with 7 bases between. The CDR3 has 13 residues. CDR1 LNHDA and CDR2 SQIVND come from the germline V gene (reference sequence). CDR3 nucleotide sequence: TGTGCCAGTAGTATCCGGGGGAACTATGGCTACACCTTC. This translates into CASSIRGNYGYTF. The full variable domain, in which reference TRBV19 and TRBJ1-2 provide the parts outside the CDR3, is DGGITQSPKYLFRKEGQNVTLSCEQNLNHDAMYWYRQDPGQGLRLIYYSQIVNDFQKGDIAEGYSVSREKKESFPLTVTSAQKNPTAFYLCASSIRGNYGYTFGSGTRLTVV.

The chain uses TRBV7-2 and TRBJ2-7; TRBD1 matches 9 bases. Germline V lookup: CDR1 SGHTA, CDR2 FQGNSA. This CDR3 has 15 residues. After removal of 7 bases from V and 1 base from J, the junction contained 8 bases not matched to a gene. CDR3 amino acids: CASTKSGTGSYEQYF. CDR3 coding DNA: TGTGCCAGCACCAAGTCCGGGACAGGGTCCTACGAGCAGTACTTC.

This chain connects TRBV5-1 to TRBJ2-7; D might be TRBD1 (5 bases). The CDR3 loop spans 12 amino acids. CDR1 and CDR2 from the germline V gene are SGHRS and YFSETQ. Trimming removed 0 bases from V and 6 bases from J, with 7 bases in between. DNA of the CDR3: TGCGCCAGCAGCTTGGAGGGGTTCGAGCAGTACTTC. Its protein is CASSLEGFEQYF.

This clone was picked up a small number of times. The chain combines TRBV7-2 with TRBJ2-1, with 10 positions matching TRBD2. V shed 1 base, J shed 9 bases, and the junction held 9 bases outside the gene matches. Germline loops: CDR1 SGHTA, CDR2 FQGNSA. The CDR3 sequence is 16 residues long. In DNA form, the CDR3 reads TGTGCCAGCAGCTTAGTTCCAGCGGGAGGGTTGAGTGAGCAGTTCTTC. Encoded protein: CASSLVPAGGLSEQFF.

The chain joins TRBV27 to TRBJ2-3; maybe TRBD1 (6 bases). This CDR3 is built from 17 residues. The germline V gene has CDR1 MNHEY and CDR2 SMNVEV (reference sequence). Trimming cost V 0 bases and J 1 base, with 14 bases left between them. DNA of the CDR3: TGTGCCAGCAGTTTATCTCGGACAGCACATGGCACAGATACGCAGTATTTT. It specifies CASSLSRTAHGTDTQYF.

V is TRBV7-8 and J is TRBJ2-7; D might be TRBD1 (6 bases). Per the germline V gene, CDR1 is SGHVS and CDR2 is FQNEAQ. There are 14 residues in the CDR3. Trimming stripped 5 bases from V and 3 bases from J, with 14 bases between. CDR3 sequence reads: CASSAAQGYYEQYF. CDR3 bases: TGTGCCAGCAGCGCCGCACAGGGCTACTACGAGCAGTACTTC.

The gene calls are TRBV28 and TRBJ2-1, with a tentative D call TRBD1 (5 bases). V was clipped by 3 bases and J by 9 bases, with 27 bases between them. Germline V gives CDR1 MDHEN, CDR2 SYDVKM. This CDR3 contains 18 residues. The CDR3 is CASSFWGGTGPLRSEQFF. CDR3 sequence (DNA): TGTGCCAGCAGTTTCTGGGGCGGCACCGGACCCCTGAGGAGTGAGCAGTTCTTC.

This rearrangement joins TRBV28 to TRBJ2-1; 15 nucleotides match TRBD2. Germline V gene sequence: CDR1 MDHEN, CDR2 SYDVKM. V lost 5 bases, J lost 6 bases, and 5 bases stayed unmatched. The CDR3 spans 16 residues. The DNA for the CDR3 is TGTGCCAGCAGTACCCCGGGACTAGCGGGAGGCAATGAGCAGTTCTTC. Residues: CASSTPGLAGGNEQFF.

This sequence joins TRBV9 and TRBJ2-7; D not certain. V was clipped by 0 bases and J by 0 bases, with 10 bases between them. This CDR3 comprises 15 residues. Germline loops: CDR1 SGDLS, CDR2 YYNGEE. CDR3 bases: TGTGCCAGCAGCGTAGGGCAGGCAAGCTCCTACGAGCAGTACTTC. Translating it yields CASSVGQASSYEQYF. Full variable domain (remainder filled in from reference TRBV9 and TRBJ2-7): DSGVTQTPKHLITATGQRVTLRCSPRSGDLSVYWYQQSLDQGLQFLIQYYNGEERAKGNILERFSAQQFPDLHSELNLSSLELGDSALYFCASSVGQASSYEQYFGPGTRLTVT.

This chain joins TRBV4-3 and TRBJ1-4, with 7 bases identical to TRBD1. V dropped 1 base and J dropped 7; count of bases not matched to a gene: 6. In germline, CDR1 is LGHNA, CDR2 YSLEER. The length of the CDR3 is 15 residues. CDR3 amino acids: CASSQVSTGSEKLFF. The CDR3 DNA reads TGCGCCAGCAGCCAAGTATCGACAGGGAGTGAAAAACTGTTTTTT.

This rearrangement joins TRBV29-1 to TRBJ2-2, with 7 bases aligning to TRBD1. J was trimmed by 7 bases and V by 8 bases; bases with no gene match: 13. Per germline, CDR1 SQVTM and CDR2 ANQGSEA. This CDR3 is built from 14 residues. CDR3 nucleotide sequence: TGCAGCACACGGGCAGGGGGATATAACGGGGAGCTGTTTTTT. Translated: CSTRAGGYNGELFF.

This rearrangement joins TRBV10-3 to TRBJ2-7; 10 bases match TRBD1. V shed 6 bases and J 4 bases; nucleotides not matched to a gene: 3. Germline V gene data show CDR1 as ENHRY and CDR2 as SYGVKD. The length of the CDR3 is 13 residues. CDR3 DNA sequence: TGTGCCATCAGGCGGGACAGGGGTTACGAGCAGTACTTC. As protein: CAIRRDRGYEQYF.

Here the CDR3 reads CASSSLSGSNEQFF. CDR3 sequence (DNA): TGTGCCAGTAGTTCCCTCAGTGGGAGCAATGAGCAGTTCTTC. The genes are TRBV19 and TRBJ2-1; D perhaps matches TRBD2 (5 bases). V lost 5 bases, J lost 6 bases, and 14 bases lay in between. Germline V gene data show CDR1 as LNHDA and CDR2 as SQIVND (reference sequence). The CDR3 extends over 14 amino acids. The complete variable domain, with remaining parts taken from reference TRBV19 and TRBJ2-1, reads DGGITQSPKYLFRKEGQNVTLSCEQNLNHDAMYWYRQDPGQGLRLIYYSQIVNDFQKGDIAEGYSVSREKKESFPLTVTSAQKNPTAFYLCASSSLSGSNEQFFGPGTRLTVL.